This TCR beta chain appears in the sequencing data of a study of spatial heterogeneity in lung cancer. Germline V gene data show CDR1 as MNHEY and CDR2 as SMNVEV (reference sequence). After removal of 5 bases from V and 6 bases from J, the junction contained 15 bases not matched to a gene. The CDR3 has 16 amino acids. One entry per CDR3 protein results from TCRdb running MiXCR on the 5' RACE reads. This table holds some 110,000 distinct CDR3 sequences, 12% found once. Time point specified: blood at routine non-recurrence follow-up after resection. Unsorted tumor, nontumor lung tissue or cryopreserved PBMC supplied the whole RNA. This clonotype was seen ten or more times.

The sequenced sample was PBMCs, obtained at follow-up. The V call is TRBV27, the J call TRBJ1-2; 7 bases fit TRBD1. The TCR comes from a male donor with early-stage non-small cell lung cancer. CDR3 sequence: CASSQDYRGFTDGYTF. The CDR3, as DNA: TGTGCCAGCAGTCAGGACTACAGGGGTTTCACGGATGGCTACACCTTC.